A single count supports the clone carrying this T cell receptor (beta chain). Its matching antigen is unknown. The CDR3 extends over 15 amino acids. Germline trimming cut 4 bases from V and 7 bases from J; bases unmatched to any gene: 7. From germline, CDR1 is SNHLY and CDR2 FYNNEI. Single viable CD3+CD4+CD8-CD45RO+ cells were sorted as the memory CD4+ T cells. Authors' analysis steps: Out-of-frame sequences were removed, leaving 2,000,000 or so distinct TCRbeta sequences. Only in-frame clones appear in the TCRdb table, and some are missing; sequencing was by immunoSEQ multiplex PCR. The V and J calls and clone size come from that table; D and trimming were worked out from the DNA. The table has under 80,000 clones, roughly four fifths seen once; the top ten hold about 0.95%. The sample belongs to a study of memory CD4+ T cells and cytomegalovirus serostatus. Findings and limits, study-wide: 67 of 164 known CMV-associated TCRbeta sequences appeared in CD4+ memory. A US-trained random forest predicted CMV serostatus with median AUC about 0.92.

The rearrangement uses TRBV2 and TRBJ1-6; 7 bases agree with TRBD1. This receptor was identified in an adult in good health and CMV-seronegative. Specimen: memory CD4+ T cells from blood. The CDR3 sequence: CASSARDSQNSPLHF. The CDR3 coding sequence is TGTGCCAGCAGTGCCCGGGACAGTCAAAATTCACCCCTCCACTTT. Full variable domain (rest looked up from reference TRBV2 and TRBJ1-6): EPEVTQTPSHQVTQMGQEVILRCVPISNHLYFYWYRQILGQKVEFLVSFYNNEISEKSEIFDDQFSVERPDGSNFTLKIRSTKLEDSAMYFCASSARDSQNSPLHFGNGTRLTVT.